This T cell receptor beta chain was profiled in a study of identical twins. Notes on the study in general: Out-of-frame TCR alpha sharing observed in monozygotic twins exceeded model estimates. Conclusions rested on cross-sectional statistics rather than following the same donors. While abundant cord blood beta clonotypes carried fewer insertions, memory repertoires showed no such pattern.

TCRdb reanalysed the 5' RACE reads using MiXCR and keeps one entry per CDR3 protein. Of more than 200,000 distinct CDR3 sequences in the sample, 11% to 15% were seen once. There are a few counts of this clonotype. Antigen specificity is unknown. With V trimmed by 3 bases and J by 5 bases, 3 bases remained unmatched. There are 13 residues in the CDR3. CDR1 SEHNR and CDR2 FQNEAQ come from the germline V gene (reference sequence). Material for sequencing was memory (CD45RO+) T cells sorted from blood. J is TRBJ2-7 and V is TRBV7-9, with TRBD2 matching over 8 bases. The receptor's source is a woman between 18 and 30 years old in good health. This chain's CDR3 is CASSFSGANEQYF. For the CDR3, the DNA is TGTGCCAGCAGCTTTAGCGGGGCCAACGAGCAGTACTTC. Variable domain in full (rest from reference TRBV7-9 and TRBJ2-7): DTGVSQNPRHKITKRGQNVTFRCDPISEHNRLYWYRQTLGQGPEFLTYFQNEAQLEKSRLLSDRFSAERPKGSFSTLEIQRTEQGDSAMYLCASSFSGANEQYFGPGTRLTVT.